This is a list of T cell receptor beta chains from one sample in a study of control samples from healthy donors and cancer patients. TCRdb's table, derived via immunoSEQ multiplex PCR, lists solely in-frame clones and lacks some. The table lists some 71,000 clones, roughly 90% of them singletons, with approximately 18% in the top ten. Sequenced input: PBMCs. The source is a man aged 55 to 70 with lung cancer. CDR3s include the opening cysteine and the closing phenylalanine or tryptophan. A D gene is named only where the DNA matches it firmly. Clone size, where shown, is once, few, many, or a class for clones that have expanded.

j_call clone_size v_call d_call cdr3_nt cdr3_aa
TRBJ2-1 - TRBV4-1 TRBD2 TGCGCCAGCAGCCAAGCAATACTAGCGGGGGGGGTCTACAATGAGCAGTTCTTC CASSQAILAGGVYNEQFF
TRBJ2-3 - TRBV5-1 TRBD2 TGCGCCAGCAGCTTCGGCGGGGGGGCTTCAGATACGCAGTATTTT CASSFGGGASDTQYF
TRBJ1-4 - TRBV21-1 - TGTGCCAGCAGCAATTGGAGACAGACCATAGCAACTAATGAAAAACTGTTTTTT CASSNWRQTIATNEKLFF
TRBJ2-2 - TRBV7-9 TRBD2 TGTGCCAGCAGGGGTAGATTAGGCGGGGGAGCGAACACCGGGGAGCTGTTTTTT CASRGRLGGGANTGELFF
TRBJ2-5 - TRBV25-1 - TGTGCCAGCAGTGAATCGAGGGGAGAAGGGGAGACCCAGTACTTC CASSESRGEGETQYF
TRBJ2-2 - TRBV6-1 TRBD1 TGTGCCAGCAGTTCCGGGACAGCGAACACCGGGGAGCTGTTTTTT CASSSGTANTGELFF
TRBJ1-4 - TRBV5-1 TRBD1 TGCGCCAGCAGCTTGAGACAGGGCCAAGAAAAACTGTTTTTT CASSLRQGQEKLFF
TRBJ1-5 - TRBV6-5 - TGTGCCAGCAGCCGGGCCTCGAGTCAGCCCCAGCATTTT CASSRASSQPQHF
TRBJ1-6 - TRBV6-4 - TGTGCCAGCAGTGACTCTGGAAGGAATTCACCCCTCCACTTT CASSDSGRNSPLHF
TRBJ1-1 once TRBV7-2 - TGTGCCAGCAGCCCGTGGGGTAACCCTGAAGCTTTCTTT CASSPWGNPEAFF
TRBJ2-6 - TRBV24-1 - TGTGCCACCAGTGTTAACGGCTCACCTGGGGCCAACGTCCTGACTTTC CATSVNGSPGANVLTF
TRBJ2-2 - TRBV6-5 - TGTGCCAGAAAACGGGGTAACACCGGGGAGCTGTTTTTT CARKRGNTGELFF
TRBJ1-5 - TRBV3-1/TRBV3-2 - TGTGCCAGCTCACTGGGGCGGTCGGGTCAGCCCCAGCATTTT CASSLGRSGQPQHF
TRBJ1-1 once TRBV7-3 - TGTGCCAGCAGCTTACAGATGAACACTGAAGCTTTCTTT CASSLQMNTEAFF
TRBJ1-2 - TRBV5-1 TRBD1 TGCGCCAGCAGCGGGGGACAGACCTTCTATGGCTACACCTTC CASSGGQTFYGYTF
TRBJ1-1 - TRBV6-6 TRBD1 TGTGCCAGCAGTTACTCCGGACAGGGTCGGACTGAAGCTTTCTTT CASSYSGQGRTEAFF
TRBJ2-1 - TRBV4-1 - TGCGCCAGCAGCCAAGATGTAAGGGGTAATAGAAATGAGCAGTTCTTC CASSQDVRGNRNEQFF
TRBJ1-2 - TRBV5-5 TRBD1 TGTGCCAGCAGCTTGGAACCGCGGACAGGGGGCGCGGGTGGCTACACCTTC CASSLEPRTGGAGGYTF
TRBJ1-5 once TRBV18 - TGTGCCAGCCAAAGGGGGGGGGATCAGCCCCAGCATTTT CASQRGGDQPQHF
TRBJ2-5 - TRBV5-1 - TGCGCCAGCAGCTTCGGGGTTGAAGAGACCCAGTACTTC CASSFGVEETQYF
TRBJ2-1 - TRBV4-1 TRBD2 TGCGCCAGCAGCCGTTCGACTAGCGGGGGAACCAATGAGCAGTTCTTC CASSRSTSGGTNEQFF
TRBJ1-4 - TRBV5-1 - TGCGCCAGCAGCCGGTCGGGTAGTGAAAAACTGTTTTTT CASSRSGSEKLFF
TRBJ1-1 few TRBV15 - TGTGCCACCAGCAGAGTACGGACGGACGCCACTGAAGCTTTCTTT CATSRVRTDATEAFF
TRBJ1-4 - TRBV19 - TGTGCCAGTAGTGGACTCCCGGGGTCTGGTGAAAAACTGTTTTTT CASSGLPGSGEKLFF
TRBJ2-1 - TRBV19 - TGTGCCAGTAACTCAGCCACCTACAATGAGCAGTTCTTC CASNSATYNEQFF
TRBJ2-2 - TRBV10-3 TRBD2 TGTGCCATCAGTGAGATAATACGAACTAGCGTACCCACCGGGGAGCTGTTTTTT CAISEIIRTSVPTGELFF
TRBJ2-3 - TRBV3-1/TRBV3-2 - TGTGCCAGCAGCCAAAATAAGGCAGATACGCAGTATTTT CASSQNKADTQYF
TRBJ1-2 - TRBV12-3/TRBV12-4 - TGTGCCAGCAGTTTGCAGGGAAACTATGGCTACACCTTC CASSLQGNYGYTF